Presented here are 29 T cell receptor beta chains from one specimen sequenced in a study of radiation and T cells in renal cell carcinoma. Time point in this sample: blood 4 weeks post-SBRT, at nephrectomy. Treatment specified: 15 Gy SBRT to primary tumor, nephrectomy 4 weeks later. TCRdb's copy holds only in-frame clones and misses some; the assay was immunoSEQ multiplex PCR. Among some 44,000 clones, about 82% were seen once, and the ten largest hold roughly 30%. Here the sequenced sample was blood, taken from a patient whose treatment included radiotherapy and nephrectomy. Receptors originate from a woman in her 70s with renal cell carcinoma.

The rearrangement joins TRBV5-1 to TRBJ1-2; maybe TRBD1 (5 bases). The CDR3 extends over 15 amino acids. V was pared by 0 bases and J by 0 bases, with 9 bases between. Germline CDR1 is SGHRS and CDR2 is YFSETQ. The CDR3 region is CASSLETGANYGYTF. In DNA form, the CDR3 reads TGCGCCAGCAGCTTGGAAACAGGAGCTAACTATGGCTACACCTTC. The full variable domain, rest sourced from reference TRBV5-1 and TRBJ1-2, is KAGVTQTPRYLIKTRGQQVTLSCSPISGHRSVSWYQQTPGQGLQFLFEYFSETQRNKGNFPGRFSGRQFSNSRSEMNVSTLELGDSALYLCASSLETGANYGYTFGSGTRLTVV.

V is TRBV19 and J is TRBJ2-5; possibly TRBD1 for D (5 bases). CDR1 and CDR2 (germline): LNHDA, SQIVND (reference sequence). The CDR3 runs to 13 residues. Trimming removed 6 bases from V and 5 bases from J, with 13 bases in between. CDR3 DNA sequence: TGTGCCAGTAGCCAGGTTAAGGGGGAGACCCAGTACTTC. It is translated as CASSQVKGETQYF.

CDR3: CASSLGEGADTEAFF. The DNA for the CDR3 is TGTGCCAGCAGCTTAGGGGAGGGGGCAGACACTGAAGCTTTCTTT. This sequence joins TRBV7-9 and TRBJ1-1; 7 bases align to TRBD1. Germline values: CDR1 SEHNR, CDR2 FQNEAQ (reference sequence). This CDR3 spans 15 amino acids. The ends lost 1 base at V and 3 bases at J; junction bases unmatched: 5.

The chain uses TRBV4-1 and TRBJ1-4, with D tentatively TRBD1 (6 bases). V lost 1 base, J lost 2 bases, and 14 bases lay in between. The CDR3 loop spans 17 amino acids. Per the germline V gene, CDR1 is MGHRA and CDR2 is YSYEKL. Here the CDR3 DNA reads TGCGCCAGCAGCCAAGGTCGGACAACAGGGACTAATGAAAAACTGTTTTTT. Translation gives CASSQGRTTGTNEKLFF.

The chain recombines TRBV5-1 with TRBJ2-7; TRBD1 is a possible D gene (7 bases). The germline V and J ends were trimmed by 4 bases and 4 bases, with 18 bases remaining between them. CDR1 SGHRS and CDR2 YFSETQ come from the germline V gene. The CDR3 extends over 15 amino acids. CDR3 in amino acids: CASSPGTQGGYEQYF. As DNA, the CDR3 is TGCGCCAGCAGCCCCGGGACTCAGGGGGGATACGAGCAGTACTTC.

The chain carries TRBV5-8 and TRBJ1-2, with D unclear. This CDR3 spans 14 amino acids. The ends were cut back, 0 bases at V and 5 bases at J, with 11 bases in the middle. The germline CDR1 and CDR2 sequences are SGHTS and YDEGEE. Here the CDR3 DNA reads TGTGCCAGCAGCTTGGGCACTCTGAGGTATGGCTACACCTTC. This sequence encodes CASSLGTLRYGYTF.

Notes on this clone: At one of its ends the junction is not consistent with the germline gene, which may arise from a read error. The chain joins TRBV6-5 to TRBJ1-3; weak D call: TRBD1 (5 bases). This CDR3 comprises 15 residues. Germline loops: CDR1 MNHEY, CDR2 SVGAGI. This chain's CDR3 is CARSYSGGGGGTIYF. CDR3 in DNA: TGTGCCCGCAGTTACTCGGGGGGGGGTGGCGGCACCATATATTTT.

CDR3 DNA: TGTGCCAGTAGTATGGGTAGCGGGAGGAGGAATGAGCAGTTCTTC. Its protein product is CASSMGSGRRNEQFF. The chain combines TRBV19 with TRBJ2-1; TRBD2 aligns across 10 bases. The V gene end was trimmed by 3 bases and the J gene end by 7 bases; junction bases not matched to a gene: 6. CDR1 is LNHDA and CDR2 is SQIVND in the germline V gene (reference sequence). The length of the CDR3 is 15 residues.

This chain uses TRBV7-9 with TRBJ1-5; D is uncertain. The CDR3 is 13 amino acids. V was pared by 4 bases and J by 7 bases, with 11 bases between. Per the germline V gene, CDR1 is SEHNR and CDR2 is FQNEAQ (reference sequence). The CDR3 protein is CASSSKEEQPQHF. The CDR3 nucleotides are TGTGCCAGCAGCTCCAAGGAGGAGCAGCCCCAGCATTTT.

The gene calls are TRBV5-4 and TRBJ2-7; tentative D call: TRBD2 (7 bases). This CDR3 is 15 amino acids long. From germline, CDR1 is SGHNT and CDR2 YYREEE (reference sequence). The V end lost 1 base, the J end lost 0 bases, and 11 bases lay between the germline ends. The CDR3 sequence is CASSLWGGLSYEQYF. The CDR3 coding sequence is TGTGCCAGCAGCTTGTGGGGGGGGCTCTCCTACGAGCAGTACTTC.

The chain couples TRBV4-2 to TRBJ2-1, with 7 bases aligning to TRBD2. The V gene's germline CDR1 is LGHNA and CDR2 YNFKEQ. After removal of 1 base from V and 2 bases from J, the junction contained 11 bases not matched to a gene. The CDR3 consists of 18 residues. In DNA form, the CDR3 reads TGTGCCAGCAGCCAAGCTCCTCTATCTAGCGGAGCCTACAATGAGCAGTTCTTC. Its protein is CASSQAPLSSGAYNEQFF.

The chain combines TRBV6-5 with TRBJ1-3; D is perhaps TRBD1 (5 bases). Trimming shortened V by 7 bases and J by 0 bases, and 13 bases separated the two germline ends. Germline V gene sequence: CDR1 MNHEY, CDR2 SVGAGI. The CDR3 runs to 15 residues. CDR3 bases: TGTGCCAGCACCACCCTCCAGGGCTCTGGAAACACCATATATTTT. It encodes CASTTLQGSGNTIYF.

The chain links TRBV29-1 to TRBJ2-2, with D possibly TRBD1 on 5 matching bases. V was clipped by 3 bases and J by 5 bases, with 16 bases between them. This CDR3 contains 15 residues. Germline V gene sequence: CDR1 SQVTM, CDR2 ANQGSEA. This chain's CDR3 is CSVDPTDPSTGELFF. DNA for the CDR3: TGCAGCGTTGACCCGACAGACCCCTCAACCGGGGAGCTGTTTTTT.

J is TRBJ2-7 and V is TRBV7-8; D gene ambiguous. V lost 0 bases and J 2 bases, leaving 8 bases between the germline ends. CDR3 size: 14 residues. Germline V CDR1 and CDR2: SGHVS, FQNEAQ. CDR3 DNA: TGTGCCAGCAGCTTAGCGCGAACAGCCTACGAGCAGTACTTC. Translation: CASSLARTAYEQYF.

This chain links TRBV25-1 with TRBJ2-7; D remains unclear. Trimming removed 2 bases from V and 2 bases from J, with 7 bases in between. The V gene's germline CDR1 is MGHDK and CDR2 SYGVNS. The CDR3 totals 13 residues. In DNA form, the CDR3 reads TGTGCCAGCAGTGAACCAGGCACCTACGAGCAGTACTTC. Amino acid sequence: CASSEPGTYEQYF.

The chain recombines TRBV2 with TRBJ2-3; 10 bases agree with TRBD2. CDR1 and CDR2 (germline): SNHLY, FYNNEI. Trimming cost V 7 bases and J 4 bases; bases outside gene matches: 8. This CDR3 contains 15 residues. CDR3 residues: CASTKAGGSADTQYF. CDR3 in DNA: TGTGCCAGCACCAAAGCGGGAGGGTCCGCAGATACGCAGTATTTT.

This chain links TRBV10-3 with TRBJ2-1; D gene uncertain. Trimming removed 0 bases at V and 9 bases at J, with 21 bases between. This CDR3 has 17 amino acids. Germline V gene sequence: CDR1 ENHRY, CDR2 SYGVKD. The CDR3 sequence is CAISESSRAGVRGEQFF. DNA for the CDR3: TGTGCCATCAGTGAGTCGTCCAGAGCTGGGGTCCGTGGTGAGCAGTTCTTC.

This clone showed up just a few times. The rearrangement links TRBV18 to TRBJ2-5; no reliable D call. The CDR3 has 14 residues. Trimming took 0 bases from V and 5 from J, leaving 10 bases between them. Per the germline V gene, CDR1 is KGHSH and CDR2 is LQKENI. CDR3 DNA: TGTGCCAGCTCACCACCATCTCTCGGCGAGACCCAGTACTTC. Amino acids: CASSPPSLGETQYF.

The chain is built from TRBV6-5 and TRBJ2-7; TRBD2 agrees at 12 bases. The germline gives CDR1 MNHEY, CDR2 SVGAGI. The CDR3 runs 15 residues. With V trimmed by 4 bases and J by 3 bases, 4 bases remained unmatched. CDR3 nucleotides: TGTGCCAGCAGTTTTACGACTAGCGGGGGCTACGAGCAGTACTTC. This codes for CASSFTTSGGYEQYF.

The V call is TRBV19, the J call TRBJ2-7, with 7 bases matching TRBD2. CDR1 is LNHDA and CDR2 is SQIVND in the germline V gene (reference sequence). The length of the CDR3 is 13 residues. The trim removed 5 bases at V and 7 bases at J, leaving 8 bases unmatched. The CDR3 nucleotides read TGTGCCAGTAGTGTCGGGGAGGGTCTTGAGCAGTACTTC. It yields the protein CASSVGEGLEQYF. The full variable domain, in which reference TRBV19 and TRBJ2-7 provide the parts outside the CDR3, is DGGITQSPKYLFRKEGQNVTLSCEQNLNHDAMYWYRQDPGQGLRLIYYSQIVNDFQKGDIAEGYSVSREKKESFPLTVTSAQKNPTAFYLCASSVGEGLEQYFGPGTRLTVT.

In regard to this clone: Its ends do not fully match the called genes, so a read error is possible. This chain joins TRBV2 and TRBJ2-6; maybe TRBD1 (5 bases). Germline CDR1 SNHLY, CDR2 FYNNEI. This CDR3 has 17 residues. The CDR3 reads CASSDGAFFSGANVLTF. Here the CDR3 DNA reads TGCGCCAGCAGTGATGGGGCCTTCTTCTCTGGGGCCAACGTCCTGACTTTC.

V gene TRBV7-2 combines with J gene TRBJ2-7; D not certain. V dropped 1 base and J dropped 2 bases, with 12 bases sitting between them. Germline loops: CDR1 SGHTA, CDR2 FQGNSA. The CDR3 runs 15 residues. CDR3 sequence (DNA): TGTGCCAGCAGCTTAGTTTTTAGGCTCCCCTACGAGCAGTACTTC. Translated: CASSLVFRLPYEQYF. The whole variable domain, filled in from reference TRBV7-2 and TRBJ2-7, reads GAGVSQSPSNKVTEKGKDVELRCDPISGHTALYWYRQSLGQGLEFLIYFQGNSAPDKSGLPSDRFSAERTGGSVSTLTIQRTQQEDSAVYLCASSLVFRLPYEQYFGPGTRLTVT.

The chain has TRBV4-1 and TRBJ2-2; 7 bases match TRBD1. This CDR3 is built from 14 residues. The J segment lost 3 bases and the V segment lost 5 bases, leaving 3 bases of the junction unmatched. Germline CDR1 reads MGHRA; CDR2 reads YSYEKL. The CDR3 here is CASSNTGDTGELFF. CDR3 DNA sequence: TGCGCCAGCAGCAACACAGGGGACACCGGGGAGCTGTTTTTT.

This clone was observed a single time. The V and J genes are TRBV10-3 and TRBJ2-3, with TRBD2 as a possible D gene (6 bases). The CDR3 runs 14 residues. Trimming removed 7 bases at V and 6 bases at J, with 17 bases between. CDR1 is ENHRY and CDR2 is SYGVKD in the germline V gene. The CDR3 reads CAIKEDGGMDTQYF. In DNA, the CDR3 is TGTGCCATCAAGGAGGATGGAGGGATGGATACGCAGTATTTT.

This chain uses TRBV6-5 with TRBJ1-4; possibly TRBD1 for D (5 bases). This CDR3 region has 14 residues. The germline CDR1 and CDR2 sequences are MNHEY and SVGAGI. The V and J ends lost 6 bases and 1 base respectively, with 9 bases between them. The CDR3 DNA sequence: TGTGCCAGCAGGATGACAGTAACTAATGAAAAACTGTTTTTT. Protein product: CASRMTVTNEKLFF.

The rearrangement joins TRBV7-3 to TRBJ2-2; unclear D gene. V dropped 3 bases and J dropped 4 bases, with 6 bases sitting between them. Germline CDR1 is SGHTA and CDR2 is FQGTGA. The CDR3 runs to 13 residues. The DNA for the CDR3 is TGTGCCAGCAGCTTTAGTGGCACCGGGGAGCTGTTTTTT. It specifies CASSFSGTGELFF.

CDR3 region: CASSGPGASSYNEQFF. Here the CDR3 DNA reads TGTGCCAGCAGCGGTCCGGGCGCCAGCTCCTACAATGAGCAGTTCTTC. This chain joins TRBV9 and TRBJ2-1; D not certain. The CDR3 is 16 residues long. V dropped 3 bases and J dropped 0 bases, with 13 bases sitting between them. Germline CDR1 SGDLS, CDR2 YYNGEE.

The chain recombines TRBV7-9 with TRBJ2-7, with no clear D. This CDR3 comprises 17 residues. The V gene's germline CDR1 is SEHNR and CDR2 FQNEAQ (reference sequence). The V and J ends lost 3 bases and 4 bases respectively, with 22 bases between them. The CDR3 nucleotides read TGTGCCAGCAGCTTCACCCGAGACCCCACAACCTGGTACGAGCAGTACTTC. As protein: CASSFTRDPTTWYEQYF. Full variable domain (outside the CDR3, taken from reference TRBV7-9 and TRBJ2-7): DTGVSQNPRHKITKRGQNVTFRCDPISEHNRLYWYRQTLGQGPEFLTYFQNEAQLEKSRLLSDRFSAERPKGSFSTLEIQRTEQGDSAMYLCASSFTRDPTTWYEQYFGPGTRLTVT.

Written as DNA, the CDR3 is TGCGCCAGCAGCTTGGTGACAGGGCGATTATCTGGAAACACCATATATTTT. This codes for CASSLVTGRLSGNTIYF. The chain carries TRBV5-1 and TRBJ1-3; 7 positions agree with TRBD1. The CDR3 has 17 amino acids. J was trimmed by 1 base and V by 0 bases; bases with no gene match: 7. From germline, CDR1 is SGHRS and CDR2 YFSETQ.